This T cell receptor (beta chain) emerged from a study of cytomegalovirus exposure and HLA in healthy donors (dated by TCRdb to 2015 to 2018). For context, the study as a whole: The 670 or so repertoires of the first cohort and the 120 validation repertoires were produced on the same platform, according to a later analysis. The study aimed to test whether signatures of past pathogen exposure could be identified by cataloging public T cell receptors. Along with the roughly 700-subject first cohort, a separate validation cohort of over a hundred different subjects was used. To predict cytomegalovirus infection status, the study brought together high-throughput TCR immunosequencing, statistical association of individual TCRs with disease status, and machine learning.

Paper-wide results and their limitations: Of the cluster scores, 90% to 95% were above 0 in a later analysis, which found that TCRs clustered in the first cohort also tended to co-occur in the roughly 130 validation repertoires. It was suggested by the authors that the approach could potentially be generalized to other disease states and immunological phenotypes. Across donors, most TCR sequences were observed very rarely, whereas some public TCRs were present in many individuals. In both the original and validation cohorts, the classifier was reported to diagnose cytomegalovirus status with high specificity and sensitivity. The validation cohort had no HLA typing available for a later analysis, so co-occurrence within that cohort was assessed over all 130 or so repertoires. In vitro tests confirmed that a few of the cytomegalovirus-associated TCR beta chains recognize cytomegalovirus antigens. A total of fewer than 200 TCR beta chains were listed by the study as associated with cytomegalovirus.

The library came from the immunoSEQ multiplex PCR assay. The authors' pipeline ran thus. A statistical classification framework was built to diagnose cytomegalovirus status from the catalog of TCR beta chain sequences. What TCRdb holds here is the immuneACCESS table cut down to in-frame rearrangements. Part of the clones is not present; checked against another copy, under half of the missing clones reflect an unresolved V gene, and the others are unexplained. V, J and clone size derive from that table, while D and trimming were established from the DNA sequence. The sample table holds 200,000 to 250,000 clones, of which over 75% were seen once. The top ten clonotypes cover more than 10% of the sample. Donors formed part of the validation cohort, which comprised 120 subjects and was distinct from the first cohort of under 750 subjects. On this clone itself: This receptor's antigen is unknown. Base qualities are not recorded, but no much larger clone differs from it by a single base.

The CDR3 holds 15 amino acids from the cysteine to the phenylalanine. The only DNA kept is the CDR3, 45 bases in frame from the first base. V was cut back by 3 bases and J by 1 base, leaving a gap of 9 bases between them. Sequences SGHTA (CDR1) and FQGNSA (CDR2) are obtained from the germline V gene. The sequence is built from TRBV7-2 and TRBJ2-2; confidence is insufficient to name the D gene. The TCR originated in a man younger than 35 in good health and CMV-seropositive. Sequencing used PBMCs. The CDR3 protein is CASSFASMNTGELFF. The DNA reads TGTGCCAGCAGCTTCGCTAGTATGAACACCGGGGAGCTGTTTTTT.